This T cell receptor (beta chain) is from a study of blood T cell repertoires in COVID-19. Study summary: Acute and convalescent COVID-19 specimens originated in the United States, Italy and Spain. Sources were T cells, B-cell-depleted T cells, or PBMCs; the material itself was cDNA or gDNA.

This CDR3 spans 15 amino acids. V lost 4 bases, J lost 0 bases, and 11 bases lay in between. Germline V gives CDR1 SGHRS, CDR2 YFSETQ. In the authors' workflow: Counts of nucleated cells, estimated from reference gene primer amplification, were obtained. The method was immunoSEQ multiplex PCR; TCRdb's version includes in-frame clones alone and lacks a portion of them. The V and J calls and clone size are taken from that table; D and trimming were inferred from the DNA. The sample has under 300,000 clones, approximately 86% seen once. The receptor was derived from a woman older than 75 with active or convalescent COVID-19. Specimen: peripheral blood. V usage is TRBV5-1 and J usage is TRBJ2-1; D perhaps matches TRBD2 (6 bases). The CDR3 DNA follows: TGCGCCAGCAGCCAAGCGGGCGGCTCCTACAATGAGCAGTTCTTC. Amino acids: CASSQAGGSYNEQFF.